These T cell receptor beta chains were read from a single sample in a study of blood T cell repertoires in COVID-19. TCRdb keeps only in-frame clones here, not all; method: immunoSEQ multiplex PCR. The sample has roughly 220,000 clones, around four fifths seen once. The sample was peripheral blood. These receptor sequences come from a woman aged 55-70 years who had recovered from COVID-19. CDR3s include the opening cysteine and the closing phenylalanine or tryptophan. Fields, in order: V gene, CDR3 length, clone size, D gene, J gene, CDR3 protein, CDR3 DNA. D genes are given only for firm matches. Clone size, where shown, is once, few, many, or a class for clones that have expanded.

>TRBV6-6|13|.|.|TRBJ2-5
CASSLRREETQYF
TGTGCCAGCAGCCTTCGTCGGGAAGAGACCCAGTACTTC
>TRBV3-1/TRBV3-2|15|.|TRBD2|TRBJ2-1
CASSQDLAGHNEQFF
TGTGCCAGCAGCCAAGATTTAGCGGGGCACAATGAGCAGTTCTTC
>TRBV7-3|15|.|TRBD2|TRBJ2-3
CASSRRGGRSDTQYF
TGTGCCAGCAGCAGGCGGGGGGGCCGTTCAGATACGCAGTATTTT
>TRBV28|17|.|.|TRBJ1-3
CASSFVSLGVLGNTIYF
TGTGCCAGCAGTTTTGTTTCATTAGGTGTCCTCGGGAACACCATATATTTT
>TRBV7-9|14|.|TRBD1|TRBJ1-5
CASSPGQQDQPQHF
TGTGCCAGCAGCCCGGGACAGCAAGATCAGCCCCAGCATTTT
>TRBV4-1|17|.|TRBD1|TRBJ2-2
CASSQDPQGAVTGELFF
TGCGCCAGCAGCCAAGATCCACAGGGGGCGGTCACCGGGGAGCTGTTTTTT
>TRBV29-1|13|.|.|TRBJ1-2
CSVADSQNYGYTF
TGCAGCGTTGCCGACAGCCAAAACTATGGCTACACCTTC
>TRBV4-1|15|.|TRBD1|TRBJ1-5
CASSQRTGGNQPQHF
TGCGCCAGCAGCCAACGGACAGGGGGTAATCAGCCCCAGCATTTT
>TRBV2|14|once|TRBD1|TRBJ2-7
CASSRDRGRYEQYF
TGTGCCAGCAGCCGGGACAGGGGTCGCTACGAGCAGTACTTC
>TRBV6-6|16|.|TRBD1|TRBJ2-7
CASSYVPTGGSYEQYF
TGTGCCAGCAGTTACGTTCCTACAGGGGGTTCCTACGAGCAGTACTTC
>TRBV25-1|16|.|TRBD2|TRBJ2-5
CASEFSGGNGIETQYF
TGTGCCAGCGAGTTTAGCGGGGGGAATGGAATAGAGACCCAGTACTTC
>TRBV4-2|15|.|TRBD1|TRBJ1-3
CASSNYRDRDNTIYF
TGTGCCAGCAGCAACTACCGGGACAGGGATAACACCATATATTTT
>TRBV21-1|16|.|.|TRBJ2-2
CASSRSTGASTGELFF
TGTGCCAGCAGCCGCTCCACAGGGGCGTCCACCGGGGAGCTGTTTTTT
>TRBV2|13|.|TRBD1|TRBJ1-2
CASKRGLNYGYTF
TGTGCCAGCAAAAGGGGGCTGAACTATGGCTACACCTTC
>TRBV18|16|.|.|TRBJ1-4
CASSPASTGANEKLFF
TGTGCCAGCTCACCGGCCTCGACAGGCGCTAATGAAAAACTGTTTTTT
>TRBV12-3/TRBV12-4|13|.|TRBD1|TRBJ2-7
CASSPGQGGEQYF
TGTGCCAGCAGTCCGGGACAGGGAGGCGAGCAGTACTTC
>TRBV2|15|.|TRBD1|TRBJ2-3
CASRGTGGRADTQYF
TGTGCCAGCAGGGGGACAGGGGGCCGGGCAGATACGCAGTATTTT
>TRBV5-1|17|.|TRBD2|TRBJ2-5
CASSGILAGFRQETQYF
TGCGCCAGCAGCGGAATACTAGCGGGGTTTAGGCAAGAGACCCAGTACTTC
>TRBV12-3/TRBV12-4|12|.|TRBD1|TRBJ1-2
CASGQGQYGYTF
TGTGCCAGCGGACAGGGCCAGTATGGCTACACCTTC
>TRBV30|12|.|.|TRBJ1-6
CAWSRRNSPLHF
TGTGCCTGGAGTAGGCGGAATTCACCCCTCCACTTT
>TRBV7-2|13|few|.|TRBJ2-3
CASSNMISGTQYF
TGTGCCAGCAGCAATATGATAAGCGGGACGCAGTATTTT
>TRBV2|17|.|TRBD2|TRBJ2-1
CASSSPSGGGSYNEQFF
TGTGCCAGCAGTTCGCCTAGCGGGGGGGGCTCCTACAATGAGCAGTTCTTC
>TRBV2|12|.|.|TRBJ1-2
CASSARSYGYTF
TGTGCCAGCAGCGCCAGATCCTATGGCTACACCTTC
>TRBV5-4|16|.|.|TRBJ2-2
CASSRQDFANTGELFF
TGTGCCAGCAGCCGACAGGATTTCGCGAACACCGGGGAGCTGTTTTTT
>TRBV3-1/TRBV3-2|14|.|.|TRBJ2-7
CARRIGGGSHEQYF
TGTGCCAGACGGATAGGGGGGGGCAGTCACGAGCAGTACTTC
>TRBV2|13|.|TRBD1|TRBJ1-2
CASKETGIYGYTF
TGTGCCAGCAAGGAGACAGGGATCTATGGCTACACCTTC
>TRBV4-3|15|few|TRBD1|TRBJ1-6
CASSQEWSGGSPLHF
TGCGCCAGCAGCCAAGAATGGTCAGGGGGGTCACCCCTCCACTTT
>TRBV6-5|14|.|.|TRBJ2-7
CASSSQGISGEQYF
TGTGCCAGCAGTTCGCAGGGGATATCGGGCGAGCAGTACTTC
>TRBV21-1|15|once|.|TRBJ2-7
CASSSYRDRNYEQYF
TGTGCCAGCAGCAGTTACCGGGACAGGAACTACGAGCAGTACTTC
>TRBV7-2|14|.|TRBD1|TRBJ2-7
CASSFDRGIYEQYF
TGTGCCAGCAGCTTCGACAGGGGAATTTACGAGCAGTACTTC
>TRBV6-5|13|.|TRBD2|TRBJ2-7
CASRGLAYDEQYF
TGTGCCAGCAGGGGACTAGCGTACGACGAGCAGTACTTC
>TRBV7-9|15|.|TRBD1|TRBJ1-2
CASSLWDSDLGGYTF
TGTGCCAGCAGCTTATGGGACAGCGACTTAGGAGGCTACACCTTC
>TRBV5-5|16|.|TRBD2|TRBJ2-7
CASSLAPLAGPYEQYF
TGTGCCAGCAGCTTGGCCCCCCTAGCGGGGCCCTACGAGCAGTACTTC
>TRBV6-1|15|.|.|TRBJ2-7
CASSEWRQKTYEQYF
TGTGCCAGCAGTGAATGGCGGCAGAAAACCTACGAGCAGTACTTC
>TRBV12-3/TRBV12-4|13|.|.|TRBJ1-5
CASSPLRDQPQHF
TGTGCCAGCAGTCCCTTGCGGGATCAGCCCCAGCATTTT
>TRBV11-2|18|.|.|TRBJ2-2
CASSLGGGWGANTGELFF
TGTGCCAGCAGCTTAGGCGGCGGATGGGGGGCGAACACCGGGGAGCTGTTTTTT
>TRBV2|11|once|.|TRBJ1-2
CASSDEGGYTF
TGTGCCAGCAGTGACGAGGGCGGCTACACCTTC
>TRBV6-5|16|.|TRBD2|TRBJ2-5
CASSWSSGGAWETQYF
TGTGCCAGCAGTTGGTCTAGCGGGGGGGCCTGGGAGACCCAGTACTTC
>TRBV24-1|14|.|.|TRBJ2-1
CATSAAGDYNEQFF
TGTGCCACCAGTGCGGCAGGGGACTACAATGAGCAGTTCTTC
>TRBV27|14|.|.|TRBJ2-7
CASSHYDRTYEQYF
TGTGCCAGCAGTCACTATGACCGAACCTACGAGCAGTACTTC
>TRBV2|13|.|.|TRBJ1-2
CASSPDRNYGYTF
TGTGCCAGCAGTCCTGACAGGAACTATGGCTACACCTTC
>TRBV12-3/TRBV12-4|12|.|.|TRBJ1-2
CASKFSNYGYTF
TGTGCCAGCAAGTTCAGTAACTATGGCTACACCTTC
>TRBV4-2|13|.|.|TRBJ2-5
CASSPAGAETQYF
TGTGCCAGCAGCCCCGCGGGTGCGGAGACCCAGTACTTC
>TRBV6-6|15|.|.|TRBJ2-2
CASRPPGDHTGELFF
TGTGCCAGCAGACCGCCGGGGGACCACACCGGGGAGCTGTTTTTT
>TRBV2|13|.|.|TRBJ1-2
CASSGGTAYGYTF
TGTGCCAGCAGTGGCGGGACGGCGTATGGCTACACCTTC
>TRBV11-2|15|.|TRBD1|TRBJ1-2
CASSFDRGRAGGYTF
TGTGCCAGCAGCTTCGACAGGGGGCGCGCGGGGGGCTACACCTTC
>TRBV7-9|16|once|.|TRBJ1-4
CASSQPSGIVGEKLFF
TGTGCCAGCAGCCAACCCAGCGGGATTGTGGGTGAAAAACTGTTTTTT
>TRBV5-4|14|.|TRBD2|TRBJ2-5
CASARGGGSETQYF
TGTGCCAGCGCCCGTGGCGGGGGGTCGGAGACCCAGTACTTC
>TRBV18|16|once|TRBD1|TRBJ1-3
CASSPLGTGTGNTIYF
TGTGCCAGCTCACCCCTTGGGACAGGAACTGGAAACACCATATATTTT